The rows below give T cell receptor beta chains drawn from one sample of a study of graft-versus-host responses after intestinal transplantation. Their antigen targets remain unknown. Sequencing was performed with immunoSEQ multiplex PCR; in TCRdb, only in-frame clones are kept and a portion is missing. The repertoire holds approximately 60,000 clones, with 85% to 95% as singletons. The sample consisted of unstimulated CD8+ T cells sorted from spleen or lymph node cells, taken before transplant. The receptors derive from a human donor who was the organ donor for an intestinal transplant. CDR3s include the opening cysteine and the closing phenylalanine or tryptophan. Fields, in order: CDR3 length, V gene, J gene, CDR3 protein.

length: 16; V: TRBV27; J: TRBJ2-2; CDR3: CASSLLFVQGAGELFF
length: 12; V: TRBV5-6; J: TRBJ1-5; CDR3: CASSFGNQPQHF
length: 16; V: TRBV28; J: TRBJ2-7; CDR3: CASSLYGGRWEREQYF
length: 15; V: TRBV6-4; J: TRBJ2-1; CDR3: CASSDGLADYNEQFF
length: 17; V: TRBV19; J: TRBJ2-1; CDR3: CASSIGGTFPSYNEQFF
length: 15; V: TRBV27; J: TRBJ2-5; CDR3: CASSSLQGAGETQYF
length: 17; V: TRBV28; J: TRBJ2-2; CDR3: CASSLLGLAGATGELFF
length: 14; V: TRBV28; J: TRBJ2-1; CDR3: CASSEGLAGNEQFF
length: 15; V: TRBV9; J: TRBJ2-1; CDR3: CASSVAGGPNNEQFF
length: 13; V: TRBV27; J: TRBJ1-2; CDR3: CASSLSQRYGYTF
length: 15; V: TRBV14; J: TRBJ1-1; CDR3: CASSLRTETDTEAFF
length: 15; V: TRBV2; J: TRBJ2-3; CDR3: CASSEHSVLADTQYF
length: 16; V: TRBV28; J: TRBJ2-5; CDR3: CASSLITGQGLETQYF
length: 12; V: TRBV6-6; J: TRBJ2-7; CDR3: CASTGGAYEQYF
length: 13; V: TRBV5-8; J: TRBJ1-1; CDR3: CATPGEMRTEAFF
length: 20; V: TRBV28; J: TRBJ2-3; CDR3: CASSPFYRDRVEGVTDTQYF
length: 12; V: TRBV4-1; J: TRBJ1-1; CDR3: CASSRGETEAFF
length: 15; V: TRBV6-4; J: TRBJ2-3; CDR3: CASSLTSGAFDTQYF
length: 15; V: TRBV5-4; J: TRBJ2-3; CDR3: CASSSRDRDTDTQYF
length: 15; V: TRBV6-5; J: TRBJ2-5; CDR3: CASSQTSGLEETQYF
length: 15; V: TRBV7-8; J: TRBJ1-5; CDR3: CASRRLLGSNQPQHF
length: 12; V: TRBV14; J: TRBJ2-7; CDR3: CASSQGLGEQYF
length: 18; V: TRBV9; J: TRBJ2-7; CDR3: CASSVDMGHTGRTYEQYF
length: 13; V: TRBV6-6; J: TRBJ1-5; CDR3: CASSSPNNQPQRF
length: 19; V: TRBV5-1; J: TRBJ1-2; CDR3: CASSLTLGGGSTLGAGYTF
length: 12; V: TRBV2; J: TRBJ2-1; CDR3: CASIGLANEQFF
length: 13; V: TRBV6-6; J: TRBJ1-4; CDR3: CASSEDSNEKLFF
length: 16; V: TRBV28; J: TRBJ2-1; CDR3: CASSFWSGREHNEQFF
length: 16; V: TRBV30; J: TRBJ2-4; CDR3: CAWSVPSGRARNIQYF
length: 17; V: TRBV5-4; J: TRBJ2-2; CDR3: CASSLDPGGSGTGELFF
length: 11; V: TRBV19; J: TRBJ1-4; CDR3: CASSIGSGLLF
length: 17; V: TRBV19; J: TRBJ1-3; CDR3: CASSTPDRGENGNTIYF
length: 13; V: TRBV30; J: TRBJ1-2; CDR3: CAWSWGLGEGYTF
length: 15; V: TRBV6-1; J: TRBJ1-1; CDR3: CASSEFVRMNTEAFF
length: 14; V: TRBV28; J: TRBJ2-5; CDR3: CASSFSGGQETQYF
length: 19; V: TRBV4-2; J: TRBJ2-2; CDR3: CASSRYEVSQGSSAGELFF
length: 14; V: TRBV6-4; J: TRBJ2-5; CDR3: CASSETGGQETQYF
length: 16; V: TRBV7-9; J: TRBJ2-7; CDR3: CASSFGPGTYFYEQYF
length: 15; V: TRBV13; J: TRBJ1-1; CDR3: CASSSTPTGGREAFF
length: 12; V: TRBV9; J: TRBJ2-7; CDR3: CASSSREAEQYF
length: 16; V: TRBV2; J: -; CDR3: CASSVTRDGFSYEQYF
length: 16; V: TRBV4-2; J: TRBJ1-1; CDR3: CASSQEWGQTNTEAFF
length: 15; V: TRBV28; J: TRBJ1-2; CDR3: CASSLPGGRHYGYTF
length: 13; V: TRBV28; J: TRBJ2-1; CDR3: CASSFRGLNEQFF
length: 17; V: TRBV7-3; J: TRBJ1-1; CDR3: CASSPSFGERAGTEAFF
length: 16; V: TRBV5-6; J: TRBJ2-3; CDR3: CASSSTGWWSTDTQYF
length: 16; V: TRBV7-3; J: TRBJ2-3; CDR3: CASSQRGDYLTDTQYF
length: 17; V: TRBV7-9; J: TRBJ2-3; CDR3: CASSWNNWDSSTDTQYF
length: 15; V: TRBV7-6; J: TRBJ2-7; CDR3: CASSPFSGQTYEQYF
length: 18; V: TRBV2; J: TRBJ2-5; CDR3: CASRGTSGRAWHQETQYF
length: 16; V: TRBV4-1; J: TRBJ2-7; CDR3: CASSQGTTGGRDEQYF
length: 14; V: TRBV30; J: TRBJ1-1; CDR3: CAWSQDRHDTEAFF
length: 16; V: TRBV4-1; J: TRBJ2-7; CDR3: CASSPRLAVSSYEQYF
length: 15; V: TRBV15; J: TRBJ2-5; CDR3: CATSSPLAGEETQYF
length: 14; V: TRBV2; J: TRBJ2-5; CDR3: CASSKAGVGETQYF
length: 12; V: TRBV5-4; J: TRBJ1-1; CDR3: CASEGEDTEAFF
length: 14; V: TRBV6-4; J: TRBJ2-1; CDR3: CASSDRLAYNEQFF
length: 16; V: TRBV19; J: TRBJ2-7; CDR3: CASSRGLAENSYEQYF
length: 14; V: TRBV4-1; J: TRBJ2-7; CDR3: CASSQDPAIYEQYF
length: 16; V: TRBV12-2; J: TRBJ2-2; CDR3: CASRLVFPGMTGELFF